What follows are 10 T cell receptor beta chains derived from one specimen sequenced in a study of tissue T cells after allogeneic stem cell transplantation. Repertoires were generated with immunoSEQ multiplex PCR, while TCRdb's copy carries only in-frame clones and drops some. The sample carries more than 6,000 clones, approximately 43% recorded once. Described time point: mouse harvest day 7 after allogeneic transplant. Each mouse received 10^7 T-cell-depleted marrow cells plus 10^6 splenic CD5+ T cells by tail vein. Sequencing used skin. The receptors were gathered from a female BALB/c mouse given C57BL/6 T cells with graft-versus-host disease after an allogeneic hematopoietic cell transplant.

This clone ranks as medium-sized. The gene names here belong to mouse. The DNA ends 1 residue before the CDR3 does, and the rest of the CDR3 is filled in from the germline J gene. This rearrangement joins TRBV16 to TRBJ2-7; D call uncertain. V was pared by 0 bases and J by 3 bases, with 3 bases between. The germline V gene encodes CDR1 SGHSA and CDR2 FRNQAP. The CDR3 is 12 residues long. The DNA read from the CDR3 is TGTGCAAGCAGCTTAGACAGCTATGAACAGTAC. This gives the protein CASSLDSYEQY. The CDR3, in full, reads CASSLDSYEQYF. Full variable domain (outside the CDR3, taken from reference TRBV16 and TRBJ2-7): NAGVIQTPRHKVTGKGQEATLWCEPISGHSAVFWYRQTIVQGLEFLTYFRNQAPIDDSGMPKERFSAQMPNQSHSTLKIQSTQPQDSAVYLCASSLDSYEQYFGPGTRLTVL.

Points on this clone: Genes and germline are mouse. The sequence runs out 1 residue before the end of the CDR3; the remainder is reconstructed from the germline J gene. The chain uses TRBV1 and TRBJ2-3, with D hard to call. The CDR3 spans 14 residues. V was cut by 1 base and J by 1 base, with 6 bases left in between. Germline lookup yields CDR1 NSQYPW and CDR2 LRSPGD (reference sequence). CDR3 protein: CTCSAAGGAETLYF. The sequenced part of the CDR3 DNA is TGCACCTGCAGTGCAGCCGGGGGTGCAGAAACGCTGTAT.

Worth noting for this clone: Genes and germline are mouse. The read stops 1 residue short of the end of the CDR3; the missing end is completed from the germline J gene. The rearrangement links TRBV26 to TRBJ1-2; 9 bases match TRBD1. The trim removed 2 bases at V and 9 bases at J, leaving 7 bases unmatched. This CDR3 spans 14 amino acids. Germline V gene sequence: CDR1 KGHPV, CDR2 FQNQEV (reference sequence). Incomplete CDR3 DNA: TGTGCCAGCAGTCTGCTTCCGGGACAGGGACACTACACC. This gives the protein CASSLLPGQGHYT. The complete CDR3 reads CASSLLPGQGHYTF.

Only a few counts were recorded for this clone. Genes and germline are mouse. The CDR3 end falls 1 residue outside the read, so it is completed with the germline J gene. V is TRBV23 and J is TRBJ2-3; the table's D call, TRBD1, has no DNA check behind it. Germline loops: CDR1 KGHTA, CDR2 FQNQQP. CDR3 length: 14 residues. Partial CDR3 DNA: TGCTCCAGCAGTCTACATCGCAGTGCAGAAACGCTGTAT. Protein sequence: CSSSLHRSAETLY. The whole CDR3 protein reads CSSSLHRSAETLYF.

On this clone itself: The gene symbols are mouse symbols. The read terminates 1 residue ahead of where the CDR3 ends, so the germline J gene completes it. V usage is TRBV23 and J usage is TRBJ2-4. CDR1 KGHTA and CDR2 FQNQQP come from the germline V gene. The CDR3 is 15 amino acids. CDR3 sequence reads: CSSSQMGASQNTLYF. The covered CDR3 bases are TGCTCCAGCAGTCAAATGGGGGCCAGTCAAAACACCTTGTAC.

By share, this clone counts as medium-sized (0.01 to 0.1%). Genes and germline come from the mouse. The CDR3 is cut off 1 residue early in the read; its end comes from the germline J gene. V gene TRBV13-1 combines with J gene TRBJ2-7; D gene ambiguous. The CDR3 length is 11 residues. Germline CDR1 and CDR2: NSHNY and SYGAGN. V was pared by 1 base and J by 5 bases, with 4 bases between. The sequenced part of the CDR3 DNA is TGTGCCAGCAGTGATTCGAATGAACAGTAC. It specifies CASSDSNEQY. The whole CDR3 protein is CASSDSNEQYF.

By share of the sample, this clone is medium-sized. Gene names are mouse gene names. The CDR3 end lies 1 residue beyond the end of the read and is filled in from the germline J gene. V is TRBV26 and J is TRBJ2-7, with 8 bases identical to TRBD1. Germline-derived CDR1 and CDR2 are KGHPV and FQNQEV (reference sequence). This CDR3 region has 14 residues. V lost 4 bases to trimming and J lost 2 bases; unmatched junction nucleotides: 4. The CDR3 bases that were read are TGTGCCAGCAGTCCACCGGGACAGGCCTATGAACAGTAC. Amino acid sequence: CASSPPGQAYEQY. The complete CDR3 reads CASSPPGQAYEQYF.

In this sample, this clone turned up a few times. One end of the junction does not line up with germline, which may come from a read error. The germline and genes are mouse ones. The read ends 1 residue early relative to the CDR3; the germline J gene fills the gap. The genes are TRBV26 and TRBJ2-1; D gene uncertain. This CDR3 region has 13 residues. Germline V gene data show CDR1 as KGHPV and CDR2 as FQNQEV (reference sequence). CDR3: CASTLEGYAEQFF. The covered CDR3 bases are TGTGCCAGCACTCTGGAGGGCTATGCTGAGCAGTTC.

Comments on this clone: The genes are named according to mouse. CDR3 DNA (partial): TGTGCAAGCAGCTTAGGCGGACTGGGGGGGCGGGGCACCGGGCAGCTCTAC. Translated: CASSLGGLGGRGTGQLY. The whole CDR3 region reads CASSLGGLGGRGTGQLYF. The rearrangement joins TRBV16 to TRBJ2-2, with 13 nucleotides matching TRBD2. The sequenced fragment ends 1 residue before the CDR3 boundary, so the rest is inferred from the germline J gene. The J segment lost 4 bases and the V segment lost 1 base, leaving 6 bases of the junction unmatched. This CDR3 is built from 18 residues. Germline V gene data show CDR1 as SGHSA and CDR2 as FRNQAP. The full variable domain, completed using reference TRBV16 and TRBJ2-2, is NAGVIQTPRHKVTGKGQEATLWCEPISGHSAVFWYRQTIVQGLEFLTYFRNQAPIDDSGMPKERFSAQMPNQSHSTLKIQSTQPQDSAVYLCASSLGGLGGRGTGQLYFGEGSKLTVL.

Comments on this clone: The gene names given are mouse names. The CDR3 is cut off 1 residue early in the read; its end comes from the germline J gene. Other DNA sequences of this sample code for an identical CDR3. The chain joins TRBV3 to TRBJ2-4; D remains unclear. V was trimmed by 0 bases and J by 0 bases, leaving 1 base between them. This CDR3 comprises 13 residues. Germline CDR1 and CDR2: SNHLY and FYNGKV (reference sequence). The sequenced CDR3 bases are TGTGCCAGCAGCTTAGCCAGTCAAAACACCTTGTAC. It yields the protein CASSLASQNTLY. The whole CDR3 sequence reads CASSLASQNTLYF.